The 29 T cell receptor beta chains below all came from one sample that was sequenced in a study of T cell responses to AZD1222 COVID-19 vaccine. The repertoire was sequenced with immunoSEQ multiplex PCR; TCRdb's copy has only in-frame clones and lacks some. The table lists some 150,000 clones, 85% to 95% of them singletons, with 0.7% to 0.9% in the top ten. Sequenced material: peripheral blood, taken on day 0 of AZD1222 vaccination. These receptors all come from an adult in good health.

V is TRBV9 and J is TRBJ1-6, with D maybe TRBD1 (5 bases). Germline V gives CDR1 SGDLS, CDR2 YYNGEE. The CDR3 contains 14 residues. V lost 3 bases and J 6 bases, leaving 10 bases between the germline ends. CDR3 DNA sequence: TGTGCCAGCAGCGCTATGGGGGGTAATTCACCCCTCCACTTT. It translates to CASSAMGGNSPLHF.

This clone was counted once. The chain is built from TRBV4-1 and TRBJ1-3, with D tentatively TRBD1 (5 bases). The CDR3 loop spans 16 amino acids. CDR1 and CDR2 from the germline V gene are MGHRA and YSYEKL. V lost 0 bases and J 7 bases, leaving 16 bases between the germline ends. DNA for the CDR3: TGCGCCAGCAGCCAAGACGGGCAGGGACGGGGGAACACCATATATTTT. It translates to CASSQDGQGRGNTIYF.

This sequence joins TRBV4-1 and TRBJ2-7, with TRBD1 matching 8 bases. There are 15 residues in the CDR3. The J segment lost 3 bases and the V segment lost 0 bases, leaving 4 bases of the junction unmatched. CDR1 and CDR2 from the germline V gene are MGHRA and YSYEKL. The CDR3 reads CASSQDQDRVYEQYF. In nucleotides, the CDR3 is TGCGCCAGCAGCCAAGACCAGGACAGGGTCTACGAGCAGTACTTC.

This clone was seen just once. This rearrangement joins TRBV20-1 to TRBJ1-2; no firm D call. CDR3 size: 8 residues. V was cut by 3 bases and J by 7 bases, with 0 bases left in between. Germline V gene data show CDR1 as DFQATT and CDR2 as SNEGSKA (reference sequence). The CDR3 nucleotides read TGCAGTGCTAGTGGCTACACCTTC. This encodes CSASGYTF.

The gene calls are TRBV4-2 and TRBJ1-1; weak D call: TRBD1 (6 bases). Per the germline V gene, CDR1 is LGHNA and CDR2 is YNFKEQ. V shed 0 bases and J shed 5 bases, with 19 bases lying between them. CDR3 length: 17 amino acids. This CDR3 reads CASSQDGSLPQGTEAFF. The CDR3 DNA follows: TGTGCCAGCAGCCAAGATGGATCCTTGCCGCAGGGGACTGAAGCTTTCTTT.

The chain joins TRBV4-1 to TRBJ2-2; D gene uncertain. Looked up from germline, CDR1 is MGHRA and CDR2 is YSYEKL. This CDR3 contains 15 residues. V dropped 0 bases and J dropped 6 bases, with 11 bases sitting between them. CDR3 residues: CASSQEPRPPGELFF. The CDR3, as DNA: TGCGCCAGCAGCCAAGAACCACGTCCGCCCGGGGAGCTGTTTTTT.

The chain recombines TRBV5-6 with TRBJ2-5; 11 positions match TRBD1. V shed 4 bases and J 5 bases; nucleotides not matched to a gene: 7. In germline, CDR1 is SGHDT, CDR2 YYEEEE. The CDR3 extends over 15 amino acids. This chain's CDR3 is CASSVPGTGGETQYF. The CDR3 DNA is TGTGCCAGCAGCGTCCCCGGGACAGGGGGTGAGACCCAGTACTTC.

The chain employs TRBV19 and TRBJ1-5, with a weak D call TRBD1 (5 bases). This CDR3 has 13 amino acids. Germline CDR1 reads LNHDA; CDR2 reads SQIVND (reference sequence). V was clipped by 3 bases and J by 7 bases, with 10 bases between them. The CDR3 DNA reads TGTGCCAGTAGTATTATGAGGGACCAGCCCCAGCATTTT. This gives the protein CASSIMRDQPQHF.

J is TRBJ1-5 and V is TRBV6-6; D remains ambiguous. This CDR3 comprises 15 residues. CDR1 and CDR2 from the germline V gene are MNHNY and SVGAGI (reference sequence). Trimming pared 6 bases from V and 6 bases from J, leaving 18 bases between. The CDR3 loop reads CASSLPGESSQPQHF. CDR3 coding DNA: TGTGCCAGCAGCTTACCCGGGGAGTCGAGTCAGCCCCAGCATTTT.

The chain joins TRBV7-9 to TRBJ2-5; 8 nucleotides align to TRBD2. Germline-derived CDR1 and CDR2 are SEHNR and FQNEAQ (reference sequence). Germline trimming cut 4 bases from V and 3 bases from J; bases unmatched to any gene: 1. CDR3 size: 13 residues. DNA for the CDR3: TGTGCCAGCAGCTATAGCGGGGAAGAGACCCAGTACTTC. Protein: CASSYSGEETQYF. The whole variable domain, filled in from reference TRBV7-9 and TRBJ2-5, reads DTGVSQNPRHKITKRGQNVTFRCDPISEHNRLYWYRQTLGQGPEFLTYFQNEAQLEKSRLLSDRFSAERPKGSFSTLEIQRTEQGDSAMYLCASSYSGEETQYFGPGTRLLVL.

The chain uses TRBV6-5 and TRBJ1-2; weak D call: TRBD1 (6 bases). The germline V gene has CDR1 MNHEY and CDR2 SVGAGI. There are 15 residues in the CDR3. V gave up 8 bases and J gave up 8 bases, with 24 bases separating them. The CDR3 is CASLRTGTSGAGYTF. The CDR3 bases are TGTGCCAGCCTAAGAACAGGGACATCTGGGGCGGGCTACACCTTC.

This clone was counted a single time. The CDR3 here is CASSPFESSKFF. The CDR3 region has the DNA TGTGCCAGCAGTCCCTTTGAAAGTAGTAAGTTCTTC. V and J are TRBV12-3 or TRBV12-4 and TRBJ2-1; no definite D call. Trimming cost V 5 bases and J 14 bases, with 16 bases left between them. This CDR3 region has 12 residues.

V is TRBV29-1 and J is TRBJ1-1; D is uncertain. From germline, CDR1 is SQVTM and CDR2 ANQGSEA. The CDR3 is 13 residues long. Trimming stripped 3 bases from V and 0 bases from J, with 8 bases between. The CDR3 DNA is TGCAGCGTTGAGCGGGTGATGAACACTGAAGCTTTCTTT. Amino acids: CSVERVMNTEAFF.

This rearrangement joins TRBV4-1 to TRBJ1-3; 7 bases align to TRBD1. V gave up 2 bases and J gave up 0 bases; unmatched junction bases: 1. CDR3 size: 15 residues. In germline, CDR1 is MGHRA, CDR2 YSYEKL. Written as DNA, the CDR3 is TGCGCCAGCAGCCAACGGGACAGCTCTGGAAACACCATATATTTT. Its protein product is CASSQRDSSGNTIYF.

The CDR3 reads CASSPSNTVNTGELFF. The CDR3 DNA reads as TGTGCCAGCAGCCCCTCTAACACAGTGAACACCGGGGAGCTGTTTTTT. The V gene is TRBV4-2, the J gene TRBJ2-2; D gene ambiguous. The CDR3 length is 16 residues. CDR1 and CDR2 from the germline V gene are LGHNA and YNFKEQ. V dropped 4 bases and J dropped 1 base, with 13 bases sitting between them.

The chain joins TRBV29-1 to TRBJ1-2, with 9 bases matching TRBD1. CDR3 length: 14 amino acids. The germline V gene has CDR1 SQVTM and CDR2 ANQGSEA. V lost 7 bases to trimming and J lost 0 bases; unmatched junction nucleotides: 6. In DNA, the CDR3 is TGCAGCGATGGGACAGGGTTGTCTAACTATGGCTACACCTTC. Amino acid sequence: CSDGTGLSNYGYTF.

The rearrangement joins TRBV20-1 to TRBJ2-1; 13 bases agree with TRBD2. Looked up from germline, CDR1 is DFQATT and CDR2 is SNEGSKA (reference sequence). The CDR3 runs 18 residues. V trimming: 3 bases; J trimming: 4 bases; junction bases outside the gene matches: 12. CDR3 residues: CSASRGTSGVGGYNEQFF. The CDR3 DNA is TGCAGTGCTAGTCGCGGGACTAGCGGGGTAGGGGGGTACAATGAGCAGTTCTTC.

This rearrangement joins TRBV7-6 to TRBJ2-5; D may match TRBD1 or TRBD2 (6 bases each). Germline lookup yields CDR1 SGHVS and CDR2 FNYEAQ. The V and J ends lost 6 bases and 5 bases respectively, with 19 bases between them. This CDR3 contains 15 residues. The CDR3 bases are TGTGCCAGCAGGTCACGGGGGCTAGTTAAGGAGACCCAGTACTTC. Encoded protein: CASRSRGLVKETQYF.

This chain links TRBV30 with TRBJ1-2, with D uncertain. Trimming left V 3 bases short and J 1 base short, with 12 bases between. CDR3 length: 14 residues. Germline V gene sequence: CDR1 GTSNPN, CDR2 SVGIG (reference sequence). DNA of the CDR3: TGTGCCTGGAGCCTTAGCAGGATTAACTATGGCTACACCTTC. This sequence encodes CAWSLSRINYGYTF.

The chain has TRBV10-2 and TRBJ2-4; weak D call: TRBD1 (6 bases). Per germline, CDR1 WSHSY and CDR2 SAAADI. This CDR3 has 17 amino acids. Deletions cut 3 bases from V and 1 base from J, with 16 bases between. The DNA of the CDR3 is TGCGCCAGCAGTGACCAACAGGGTATCGGGGCCAAAAACATTCAGTACTTC. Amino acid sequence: CASSDQQGIGAKNIQYF.

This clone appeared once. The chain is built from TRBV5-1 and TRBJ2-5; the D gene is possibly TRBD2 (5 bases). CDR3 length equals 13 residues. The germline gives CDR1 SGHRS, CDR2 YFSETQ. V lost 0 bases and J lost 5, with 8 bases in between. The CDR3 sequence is CASSLARGETQYF. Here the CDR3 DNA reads TGCGCCAGCAGCTTGGCACGAGGGGAGACCCAGTACTTC.

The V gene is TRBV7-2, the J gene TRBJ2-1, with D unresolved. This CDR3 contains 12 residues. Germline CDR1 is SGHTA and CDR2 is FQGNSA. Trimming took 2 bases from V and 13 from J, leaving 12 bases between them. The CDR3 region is CASSLRSWRQFF. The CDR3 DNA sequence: TGTGCCAGCAGCTTAAGATCTTGGAGACAGTTCTTC.

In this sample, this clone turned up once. The chain's CDR3 is CASSLYSSSPGETQYF. The DNA of the CDR3 is TGTGCCAGCAGCTTATATTCTAGTAGTCCGGGCGAGACCCAGTACTTC. The chain links TRBV7-2 to TRBJ2-5, with D unclear. The germline V and J ends were trimmed by 2 bases and 5 bases, with 18 bases remaining between them. This CDR3 contains 16 residues. Germline CDR1 is SGHTA and CDR2 is FQGNSA.

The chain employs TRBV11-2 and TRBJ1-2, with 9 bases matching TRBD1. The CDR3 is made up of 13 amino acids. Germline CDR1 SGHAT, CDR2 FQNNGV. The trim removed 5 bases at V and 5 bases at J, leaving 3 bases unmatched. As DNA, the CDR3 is TGTGCCAGCAGCATACAGGGGGCTTATGGCTACACCTTC. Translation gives CASSIQGAYGYTF.

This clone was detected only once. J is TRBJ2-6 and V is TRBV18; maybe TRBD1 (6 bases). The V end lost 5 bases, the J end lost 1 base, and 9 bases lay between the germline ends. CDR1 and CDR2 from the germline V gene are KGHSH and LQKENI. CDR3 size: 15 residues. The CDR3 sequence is CASSSQGSGANVLTF. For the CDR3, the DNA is TGTGCCAGCTCAAGCCAGGGGTCTGGGGCCAACGTCCTGACTTTC.

The CDR3 here is CASRRRSGGVQETQYF. CDR3 coding DNA: TGCGCCAGCAGGCGGAGGAGCGGGGGTGTCCAAGAGACCCAGTACTTC. This rearrangement joins TRBV5-1 to TRBJ2-5, with TRBD2 matching 8 bases. Germline V lookup: CDR1 SGHRS, CDR2 YFSETQ. The CDR3 loop spans 16 amino acids. Losses at the gene ends were 5 bases for V and 1 base for J; bases not matched to a gene: 10.

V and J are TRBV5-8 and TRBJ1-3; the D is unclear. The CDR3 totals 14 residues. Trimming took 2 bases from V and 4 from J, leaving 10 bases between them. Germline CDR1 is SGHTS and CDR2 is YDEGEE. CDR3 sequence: CASSFSVAGNTIYF. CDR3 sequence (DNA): TGTGCCAGCAGCTTCTCCGTCGCCGGAAACACCATATATTTT.

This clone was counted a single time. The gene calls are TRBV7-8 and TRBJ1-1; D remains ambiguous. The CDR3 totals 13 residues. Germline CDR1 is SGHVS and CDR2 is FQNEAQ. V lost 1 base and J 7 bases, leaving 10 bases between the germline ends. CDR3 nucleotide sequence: TGTGCCAGCAGCTTAGTATTCGGGAGTGAAGCTTTCTTT. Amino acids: CASSLVFGSEAFF.

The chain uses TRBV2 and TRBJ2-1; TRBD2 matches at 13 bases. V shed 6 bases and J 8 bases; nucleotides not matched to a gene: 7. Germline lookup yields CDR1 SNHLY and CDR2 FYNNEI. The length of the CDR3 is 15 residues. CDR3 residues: CASRPGLAGTYEQFF. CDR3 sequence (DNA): TGTGCCAGCAGGCCGGGACTAGCGGGGACCTATGAGCAGTTCTTC.